This T cell receptor (beta chain) was obtained from a study of cytomegalovirus exposure and HLA in healthy donors. Study findings and constraints: Accurate prediction of most subjects' HLA-A and HLA-B alleles from TCR beta sequences was reported. Later, TCR association rates were found to vary by HLA locus, highest for DRB1 and lowest for HLA-C.

Germline loops: CDR1 SGDLS, CDR2 YYNGEE. V dropped 0 bases and J dropped 0 bases, with 10 bases sitting between them. This CDR3 has 15 amino acids. Though nominally healthy at sampling, donors likely had unrecorded immune exposures. Turning to this clone: Its antigen is still unknown.

The PCR was carried out with 60 Vbeta primers and 13 Jbeta primers. Assay: immunoSEQ multiplex PCR; the TCRdb copy retains only in-frame clones and omits some. The table shows 90,000 to 120,000 clones, with about four fifths occurring only once. The sample was PBMCs. The chain is built from TRBV9 and TRBJ2-7; D gene uncertain. This TCR was sampled from a female donor in good health and CMV-seropositive. CDR3 amino acids: CASSVVPASSYEQYF. CDR3 DNA: TGTGCCAGCAGCGTAGTCCCAGCGAGCTCCTACGAGCAGTACTTC.